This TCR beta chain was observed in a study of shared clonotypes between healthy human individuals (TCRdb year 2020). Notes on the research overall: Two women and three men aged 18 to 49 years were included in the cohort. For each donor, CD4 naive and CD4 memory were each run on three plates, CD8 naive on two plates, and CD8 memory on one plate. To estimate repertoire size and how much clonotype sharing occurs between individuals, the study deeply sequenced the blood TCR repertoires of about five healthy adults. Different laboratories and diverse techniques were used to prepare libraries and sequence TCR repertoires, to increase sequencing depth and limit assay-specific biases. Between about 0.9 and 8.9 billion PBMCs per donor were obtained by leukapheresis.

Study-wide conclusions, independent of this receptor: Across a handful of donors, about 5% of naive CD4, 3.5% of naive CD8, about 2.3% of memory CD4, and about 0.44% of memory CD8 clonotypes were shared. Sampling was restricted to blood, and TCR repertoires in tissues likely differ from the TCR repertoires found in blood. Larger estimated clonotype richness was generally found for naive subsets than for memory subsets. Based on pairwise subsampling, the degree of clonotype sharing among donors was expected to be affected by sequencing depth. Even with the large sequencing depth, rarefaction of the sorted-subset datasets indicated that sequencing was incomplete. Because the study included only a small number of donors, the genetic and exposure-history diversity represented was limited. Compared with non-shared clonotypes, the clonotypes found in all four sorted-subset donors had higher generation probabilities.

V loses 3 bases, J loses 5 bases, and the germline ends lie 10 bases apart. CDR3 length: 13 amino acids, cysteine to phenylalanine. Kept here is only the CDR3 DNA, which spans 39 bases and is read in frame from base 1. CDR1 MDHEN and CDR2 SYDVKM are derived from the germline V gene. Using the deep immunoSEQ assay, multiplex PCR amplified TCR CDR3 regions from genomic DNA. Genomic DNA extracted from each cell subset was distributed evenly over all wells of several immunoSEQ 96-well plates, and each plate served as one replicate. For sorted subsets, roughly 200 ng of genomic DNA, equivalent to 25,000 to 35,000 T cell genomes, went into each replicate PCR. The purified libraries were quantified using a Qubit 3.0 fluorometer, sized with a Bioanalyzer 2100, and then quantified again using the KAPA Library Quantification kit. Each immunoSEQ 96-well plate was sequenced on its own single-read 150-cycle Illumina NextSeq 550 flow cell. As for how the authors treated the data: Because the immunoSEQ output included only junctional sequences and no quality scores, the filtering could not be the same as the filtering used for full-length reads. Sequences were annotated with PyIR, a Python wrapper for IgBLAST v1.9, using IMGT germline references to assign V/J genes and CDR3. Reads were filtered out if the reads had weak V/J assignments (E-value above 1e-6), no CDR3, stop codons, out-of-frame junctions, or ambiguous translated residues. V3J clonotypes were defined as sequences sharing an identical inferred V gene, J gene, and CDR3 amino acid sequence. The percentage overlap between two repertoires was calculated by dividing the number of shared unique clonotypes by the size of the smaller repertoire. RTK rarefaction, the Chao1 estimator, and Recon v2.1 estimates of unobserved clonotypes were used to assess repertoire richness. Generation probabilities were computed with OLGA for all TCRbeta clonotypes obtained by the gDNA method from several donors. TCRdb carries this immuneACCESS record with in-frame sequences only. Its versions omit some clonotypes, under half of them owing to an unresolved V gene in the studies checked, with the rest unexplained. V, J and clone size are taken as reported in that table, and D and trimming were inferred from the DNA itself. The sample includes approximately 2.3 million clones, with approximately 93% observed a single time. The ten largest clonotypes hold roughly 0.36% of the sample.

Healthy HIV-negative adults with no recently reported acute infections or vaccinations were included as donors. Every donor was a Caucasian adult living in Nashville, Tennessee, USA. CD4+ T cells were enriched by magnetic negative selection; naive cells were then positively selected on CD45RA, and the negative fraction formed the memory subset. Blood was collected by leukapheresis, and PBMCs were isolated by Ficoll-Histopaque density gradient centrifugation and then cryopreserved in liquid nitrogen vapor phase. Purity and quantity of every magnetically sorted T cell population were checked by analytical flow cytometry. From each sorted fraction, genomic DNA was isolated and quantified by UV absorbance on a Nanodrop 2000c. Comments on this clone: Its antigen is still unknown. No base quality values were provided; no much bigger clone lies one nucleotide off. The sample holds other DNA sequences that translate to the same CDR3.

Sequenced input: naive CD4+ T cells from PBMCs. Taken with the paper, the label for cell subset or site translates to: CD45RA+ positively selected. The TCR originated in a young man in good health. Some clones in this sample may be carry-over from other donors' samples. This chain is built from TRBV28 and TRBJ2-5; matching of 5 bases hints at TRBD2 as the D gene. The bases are TGTGCCAGCAGTTTGGCGGGCCGGGAGACCCAGTACTTC. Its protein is CASSLAGRETQYF.